The source of this TCR beta chain is a study of CD8+ T cells in alopecia areata. Across the study: Treated patients received severity scores based on the percentage of scalp area affected.

Treatment here: oral pan-JAK inhibitor, 5-10 mg twice daily. In alopecia areata patients, both lesional scalp punch biopsies and peripheral blood were collected. PBMCs provided sorted CD4+ and CD8+ T cells. Note on this clone: As yet, its antigen is unknown.

Study-level findings and limits: Baseline CD8+ expansion's link to response remains uncertain, as there was one nonresponder.

Germline CDR1 LGHNA, CDR2 YNFKEQ. The CDR3 has 12 residues. V lost 4 bases, J lost 0 bases, and 3 bases lay in between. The authors extracted RNA and reverse transcribed it into cDNA as the sequencing template. Assay: immunoSEQ multiplex PCR; the TCRdb copy retains only in-frame clones and omits some. The sample records some 180,000 clones, around 49% being singletons. The receptor comes from a human donor with alopecia areata. The sequencing used CD8+ T cells sorted from blood, collected at roughly week 53, from a patient treated with tofacitinib. V gene TRBV4-2 combines with J gene TRBJ1-1, with no clear D. The CDR3 is CASSLMNTEAFF. The CDR3 nucleotides are TGTGCCAGCAGCCTCATGAACACTGAAGCTTTCTTT.